These 14 T cell receptor beta chains originate from one sample sequenced in a study of cytomegalovirus exposure and HLA in healthy donors. Assay used: immunoSEQ multiplex PCR; TCRdb lists only in-frame clones, some missing. Here the sample spans about 74,000 clones, around 94% being singletons. Sequenced sample: PBMCs. All receptors come from a woman aged 18-29 years in good health and CMV-seropositive.

Details on this clone: This sample also contains other DNA sequences that code for the same CDR3. CDR3 nucleotide sequence: TGTGCCAGCAGTCTTGGGGGGGGGAACACTGAAGCTTTCTTT. Protein: CASSLGGGNTEAFF. The chain combines TRBV11-2 with TRBJ1-1; maybe TRBD1 (5 bases). This CDR3 comprises 14 residues. V was pared by 6 bases and J by 1 base, with 12 bases between. Germline loops: CDR1 SGHAT, CDR2 FQNNGV.

This clone turned up a few times. The rearrangement links TRBV4-1 to TRBJ2-7; 9 bases are shared with TRBD2. V dropped 3 bases and J dropped 0; count of bases not matched to a gene: 3. Germline assignment: CDR1 MGHRA and CDR2 YSYEKL. This CDR3 region has 15 residues. The CDR3 DNA sequence: TGCGCCAGCAGCCACTATAGCGGGAGCTCCTACGAGCAGTACTTC. Amino acid sequence: CASSHYSGSSYEQYF.

CDR3 sequence reads: CASISDAGPFQYF. The CDR3 DNA reads TGTGCCAGCATCTCCGATGCGGGGCCTTTTCAGTACTTC. J is TRBJ2-7 and V is TRBV2; D perhaps matches TRBD2 (6 bases). Germline loops: CDR1 SNHLY, CDR2 FYNNEI. The CDR3 length is 13 residues. Trimming removed 7 bases from V and 10 bases from J, with 20 bases in between.

The chain joins TRBV5-1 to TRBJ2-3; perhaps TRBD2 as D (5 bases). CDR3 length equals 14 residues. V lost 1 base and J 1 base, leaving 7 bases between the germline ends. Germline CDR1 reads SGHRS; CDR2 reads YFSETQ. CDR3 amino acids: CASSLIGGTDTQYF. In DNA, the CDR3 is TGCGCCAGCAGCTTGATCGGGGGCACAGATACGCAGTATTTT.

The CDR3: CASSSLGQGGYTQYF. As DNA, the CDR3 is TGTGCCAGCAGCTCTTTGGGACAGGGGGGGTATACGCAGTATTTT. The chain is built from TRBV11-3 and TRBJ2-3, with TRBD1 matching over 11 bases. The CDR3 covers 15 residues. Per the germline V gene, CDR1 is SGHNT and CDR2 is YENEEA. The V gene end was trimmed by 4 bases and the J gene end by 7 bases; junction bases not matched to a gene: 7.

The chain uses TRBV7-9 and TRBJ2-1; D possibly corresponds to TRBD1 (6 bases). This CDR3 has 15 residues. Looked up from germline, CDR1 is SEHNR and CDR2 is FQNEAQ (reference sequence). The germline V and J ends were trimmed by 4 bases and 2 bases, with 12 bases remaining between them. The CDR3 spells CASSSGYRAYNEQFF. In nucleotides, the CDR3 is TGTGCCAGCAGCTCCGGGTACAGGGCCTACAATGAGCAGTTCTTC. The full variable domain, rest sourced from reference TRBV7-9 and TRBJ2-1, is DTGVSQNPRHKITKRGQNVTFRCDPISEHNRLYWYRQTLGQGPEFLTYFQNEAQLEKSRLLSDRFSAERPKGSFSTLEIQRTEQGDSAMYLCASSSGYRAYNEQFFGPGTRLTVL.

This chain links TRBV18 with TRBJ1-2; 7 nucleotides align to TRBD1. Germline lookup yields CDR1 KGHSH and CDR2 LQKENI. The V gene end was trimmed by 2 bases and the J gene end by 8 bases; junction bases not matched to a gene: 5. The CDR3 consists of 13 residues. CDR3: CASSPTDRSGYTF. Here the CDR3 DNA reads TGTGCCAGCTCACCAACGGACAGGAGCGGCTACACCTTC. The variable domain in full, with the rest retrieved from reference TRBV18 and TRBJ1-2, is NAGVMQNPRHLVRRRGQEARLRCSPMKGHSHVYWYRQLPEEGLKFMVYLQKENIIDESGMPKERFSAEFPKEGPSILRIQQVVRGDSAAYFCASSPTDRSGYTFGSGTRLTVV.

This chain joins TRBV5-1 and TRBJ1-1, with 8 nucleotides matching TRBD1. Germline-derived CDR1 and CDR2 are SGHRS and YFSETQ. V gave up 4 bases and J gave up 6 bases; unmatched junction bases: 14. The CDR3 loop spans 16 amino acids. CDR3 residues: CASSRPGTGGPPEAFF. CDR3 bases: TGCGCCAGCAGCCGACCGGGGACAGGTGGACCACCTGAAGCTTTCTTT. The full variable domain, with the rest looked up from reference TRBV5-1 and TRBJ1-1, is KAGVTQTPRYLIKTRGQQVTLSCSPISGHRSVSWYQQTPGQGLQFLFEYFSETQRNKGNFPGRFSGRQFSNSRSEMNVSTLELGDSALYLCASSRPGTGGPPEAFFGQGTRLTVV.

J is TRBJ2-1 and V is TRBV4-1, with TRBD2 identical over 13 bases. In germline, CDR1 is MGHRA, CDR2 YSYEKL. Trimming removed 0 bases from V and 12 bases from J; junction bases left unmatched: 17. The length of the CDR3 is 19 residues. CDR3 sequence: CASSQEWGTSGNINLRQFF. CDR3 sequence (DNA): TGCGCCAGCAGCCAAGAGTGGGGGACTAGCGGGAACATAAACCTCCGGCAGTTCTTC.

This chain links TRBV5-6 with TRBJ2-1; perhaps TRBD2 as D (5 bases). This CDR3 is built from 12 residues. V lost 2 bases and J lost 7, with 7 bases in between. Germline CDR1 is SGHDT and CDR2 is YYEEEE. The CDR3 DNA reads as TGTGCCAGCAGCTTTAGCGCTAATGAGCAGTTCTTC. This gives the protein CASSFSANEQFF.

This clone appeared once. The chain employs TRBV6-5 and TRBJ1-2; 7 nucleotides agree with TRBD1. The ends lost 5 bases at V and 2 bases at J; junction bases unmatched: 8. The CDR3 loop spans 15 amino acids. Germline V gene lookup returns CDR1 MNHEY and CDR2 SVGAGI. CDR3 bases: TGTGCCAGCAGTCCGCGACAGGGTAGGAACTATGGCTACACCTTC. It is translated as CASSPRQGRNYGYTF.

The rearrangement joins TRBV6-5 to TRBJ2-5; TRBD2 agrees at 7 bases. Trimming at V came to 0 bases and at J to 3 bases, leaving 1 base not matched to a gene. Germline loops: CDR1 MNHEY, CDR2 SVGAGI. The CDR3 extends over 14 amino acids. For the CDR3, the DNA is TGTGCCAGCAGTTACTCTGGACTAGAAGAGACCCAGTACTTC. Protein product: CASSYSGLEETQYF.

The V and J genes are TRBV10-1 and TRBJ2-7, with 7 bases lining up with TRBD1. V was clipped by 7 bases and J by 3 bases; unmatched bases: 6. The CDR3 is made up of 13 amino acids. CDR1 is WNHNN and CDR2 is SYGVQD in the germline V gene (reference sequence). CDR3 region: CASTTDRFYEQYF. CDR3 coding DNA: TGCGCCAGCACCACGGACAGGTTCTACGAGCAGTACTTC.

V and J are TRBV12-5 and TRBJ2-3, with no clear D. CDR3 size: 13 residues. Trimming pared 2 bases from V and 1 base from J, leaving 4 bases between. The germline gives CDR1 LGHNT, CDR2 FRNRAP. CDR3 sequence reads: CASGLPGTDTQYF. The CDR3 nucleotides read TGTGCTAGTGGTTTGCCGGGCACAGATACGCAGTATTTT.